These T cell receptor beta chains were read from a single sample in a study of CD8+CD57+ T cells in acquired aplastic anemia. TCRdb reanalysed the reads using MiXCR and keeps one entry per CDR3 protein. Of 450,000 to 550,000 distinct CDR3 sequences in the sample, approximately 32% were seen once. Material: sorted CD4+, CD8+, or CD8+CD57+ T cells (not recorded which) from PBMCs. The receptors were sampled from a human donor with aplastic anemia. Each CDR3 is given with its conserved first and last residue. A D gene is named only where the DNA matches it firmly. Size is omitted from some rows. Given values are once, few, many or a class for expanded clones.

d_gene: NA; j_gene: TRBJ1-1; v_gene: TRBV9; abundance: NA; CDR3aa: CASSVRGGSYTEAFF; CDR3nt: TGTGCCAGCAGCGTAAGGGGGGGTTCTTACACTGAAGCTTTCTTT
d_gene: TRBD1; j_gene: TRBJ2-7; v_gene: TRBV10-3; abundance: once; CDR3aa: CAISEDGTGGF; CDR3nt: TGTGCCATCAGTGAGGACGGGACAGGGGGCTTC
d_gene: TRBD1; j_gene: TRBJ1-2; v_gene: TRBV11-2; abundance: NA; CDR3aa: CASSVDRGDYGYTF; CDR3nt: TGTGCCAGCAGCGTGGACAGGGGCGACTATGGCTACACCTTC
d_gene: NA; j_gene: TRBJ1-3; v_gene: TRBV6-2/TRBV6-3; abundance: few; CDR3aa: CASSWDYSPGNTIYF; CDR3nt: TGTGCCAGCAGCTGGGACTACTCGCCTGGGAACACCATATATTTT
d_gene: NA; j_gene: TRBJ2-7; v_gene: TRBV10-3; abundance: few; CDR3aa: CAISAAAGLYEQYF; CDR3nt: TGTGCCATCAGTGCCGCCGCAGGATTGTACGAGCAGTACTTC
d_gene: TRBD1; j_gene: TRBJ2-2; v_gene: TRBV2; abundance: few; CDR3aa: CASRDRGTGELFF; CDR3nt: TGTGCCAGCAGAGACAGGGGCACCGGGGAGCTGTTTTTT
d_gene: TRBD1; j_gene: TRBJ1-5; v_gene: TRBV2; abundance: NA; CDR3aa: CASSPRPGGGDQPQHF; CDR3nt: TGTGCCAGCAGCCCCCGGCCAGGGGGCGGCGATCAGCCCCAGCATTTT
d_gene: NA; j_gene: TRBJ2-2; v_gene: TRBV5-4; abundance: once; CDR3aa: CASSSARAANTGELFF; CDR3nt: TGTGCCAGCAGCTCCGCCCGGGCAGCGAACACCGGGGAGCTGTTTTTT
d_gene: NA; j_gene: TRBJ1-6; v_gene: TRBV2; abundance: NA; CDR3aa: CASSELELYNSPLHF; CDR3nt: TGTGCCAGCAGTGAATTGGAGCTCTATAATTCACCCCTCCACTTT
d_gene: TRBD1; j_gene: TRBJ1-2; v_gene: TRBV24-1; abundance: many; CDR3aa: CATSAGQGTYGYTF; CDR3nt: TGTGCCACCAGTGCGGGACAGGGGACCTATGGCTACACCTTC
d_gene: NA; j_gene: TRBJ2-7; v_gene: TRBV4-1; abundance: many; CDR3aa: CASSPASVGEQYF; CDR3nt: TGCGCCAGCAGCCCCGCGTCGGTCGGCGAGCAGTACTTC
d_gene: NA; j_gene: TRBJ1-5; v_gene: TRBV6-1; abundance: few; CDR3aa: CASSFVEGRISNQPQHF; CDR3nt: TGTGCCAGCAGTTTTGTCGAGGGTCGTATCAGCAATCAGCCCCAGCATTTT
d_gene: TRBD1; j_gene: TRBJ1-2; v_gene: TRBV14; abundance: many; CDR3aa: CASSRQGDGYTF; CDR3nt: TGTGCCAGCAGCAGACAGGGAGATGGCTACACCTTC
d_gene: NA; j_gene: TRBJ1-6; v_gene: TRBV9; abundance: NA; CDR3aa: CASSATGTESAAPLHF; CDR3nt: TGTGCCAGCAGCGCGACCGGGACGGAGAGTGCGGCACCCCTCCACTTT
d_gene: NA; j_gene: TRBJ1-5; v_gene: TRBV2; abundance: many; CDR3aa: CASSDRGNQPQHF; CDR3nt: TGTGCCAGCAGTGACAGGGGCAATCAGCCCCAGCATTTT
d_gene: NA; j_gene: TRBJ2-7; v_gene: TRBV25-1; abundance: NA; CDR3aa: CASVEPGHYEQYF; CDR3nt: TGTGCCAGCGTAGAACCGGGACACTACGAGCAGTACTTC
d_gene: NA; j_gene: TRBJ2-2; v_gene: TRBV7-2; abundance: NA; CDR3aa: CASSTGTMNTGELFF; CDR3nt: TGTGCCAGCAGCACCGGGACCATGAACACCGGGGAGCTGTTTTTT
d_gene: NA; j_gene: TRBJ1-2; v_gene: TRBV20-1; abundance: many; CDR3aa: CSAQEDSNYGYTF; CDR3nt: TGCAGTGCCCAAGAGGATTCTAACTATGGCTACACCTTC
d_gene: NA; j_gene: TRBJ1-2; v_gene: TRBV12-3/TRBV12-4; abundance: few; CDR3aa: CASSLGPSIGYTF; CDR3nt: TGTGCCAGCAGTCTCGGGCCTTCGATTGGCTACACCTTC
d_gene: NA; j_gene: TRBJ1-6; v_gene: TRBV20-1; abundance: many; CDR3aa: CSASSGGAGSPLHF; CDR3nt: TGCAGTGCTTCCAGCGGGGGGGCAGGATCACCCCTCCACTTT
d_gene: NA; j_gene: TRBJ1-3; v_gene: TRBV11-2; abundance: NA; CDR3aa: CASSLGDGTIYF; CDR3nt: TGTGCCAGCAGCTTAGGGGATGGAACCATATATTTT
d_gene: TRBD1; j_gene: TRBJ2-3; v_gene: TRBV19; abundance: few; CDR3aa: CASNQGQGVPDTQYF; CDR3nt: TGTGCCAGTAACCAGGGACAGGGGGTCCCAGATACGCAGTATTTT
d_gene: NA; j_gene: TRBJ2-5; v_gene: TRBV15; abundance: NA; CDR3aa: CATSRPLLQGF; CDR3nt: TGTGCCACCAGCAGACCACTTCTACAGGGCTTC
d_gene: NA; j_gene: TRBJ2-7; v_gene: TRBV6-1; abundance: NA; CDR3aa: CASSLGTSAGQYF; CDR3nt: TGTGCCAGCAGTCTGGGGACAAGCGCCGGGCAGTACTTC
d_gene: NA; j_gene: TRBJ1-6; v_gene: TRBV7-2; abundance: many; CDR3aa: CASSLATRDNSPLHF; CDR3nt: TGTGCCAGCAGCTTAGCAACCCGTGACAATTCACCCCTCCACTTT
d_gene: TRBD1; j_gene: TRBJ1-6; v_gene: TRBV12-3/TRBV12-4; abundance: few; CDR3aa: CASSLAGGIPPLHF; CDR3nt: TGTGCCAGCAGTTTAGCAGGGGGCATCCCACCCCTCCACTTT
d_gene: TRBD1; j_gene: TRBJ2-7; v_gene: TRBV7-3; abundance: few; CDR3aa: CASSNPGQGYGEQYF; CDR3nt: TGTGCCAGCAGCAACCCGGGACAGGGTTATGGTGAGCAGTACTTC
d_gene: NA; j_gene: TRBJ2-7; v_gene: TRBV2; abundance: many; CDR3aa: CASMSRGVASYEQYF; CDR3nt: TGTGCCAGCATGTCGAGGGGGGTTGCCTCGTACGAGCAGTACTTC
d_gene: NA; j_gene: TRBJ1-1; v_gene: TRBV5-1; abundance: NA; CDR3aa: CASSFGGRGNTEAFF; CDR3nt: TGCGCCAGCAGCTTTGGGGGGCGGGGGAACACTGAAGCTTTCTTT
d_gene: NA; j_gene: TRBJ2-7; v_gene: TRBV7-9; abundance: once; CDR3aa: CASRPPITGWDEQYF; CDR3nt: TGTGCCAGCAGACCACCGATAACGGGGTGGGACGAGCAGTACTTC
d_gene: TRBD1; j_gene: TRBJ2-5; v_gene: TRBV2; abundance: many; CDR3aa: CASGRQGQETQYF; CDR3nt: TGTGCCAGTGGTAGACAGGGGCAAGAGACCCAGTACTTC
d_gene: TRBD2; j_gene: TRBJ2-3; v_gene: TRBV13; abundance: NA; CDR3aa: CASSLAQREPIDTQYF; CDR3nt: TGTGCCAGCAGCTTGGCCCAGCGGGAGCCGATAGATACGCAGTATTTT
d_gene: TRBD1; j_gene: TRBJ1-6; v_gene: TRBV19; abundance: NA; CDR3aa: CASSKGQGVGPLHF; CDR3nt: TGTGCCAGTAGTAAGGGACAGGGGGTCGGACCCCTCCACTTT
d_gene: TRBD2; j_gene: TRBJ2-2; v_gene: TRBV19; abundance: once; CDR3aa: CASSLWASRGDTGELFF; CDR3nt: TGTGCCAGTAGCCTTTGGGCCTCTCGGGGGGACACCGGGGAGCTGTTTTTT
d_gene: NA; j_gene: TRBJ1-1; v_gene: TRBV20-1; abundance: NA; CDR3aa: CSALVQGMNTEAFF; CDR3nt: TGCAGTGCGCTTGTTCAGGGGATGAACACTGAAGCTTTCTTT
d_gene: TRBD1; j_gene: TRBJ1-6; v_gene: TRBV5-4; abundance: NA; CDR3aa: CASSGTGVAYNSPLHF; CDR3nt: TGTGCCAGCAGCGGAACAGGGGTGGCCTATAATTCACCCCTCCACTTT
d_gene: TRBD1; j_gene: TRBJ2-5; v_gene: TRBV20-1; abundance: NA; CDR3aa: CSARAGQGETQYF; CDR3nt: TGCAGTGCTAGAGCAGGACAGGGCGAGACCCAGTACTTC
d_gene: TRBD1; j_gene: TRBJ2-2; v_gene: TRBV5-1; abundance: NA; CDR3aa: CASSLGQGGRVGAGELFF; CDR3nt: TGCGCCAGCAGCTTGGGACAGGGCGGTAGAGTCGGTGCCGGGGAGCTGTTTTTT
d_gene: NA; j_gene: TRBJ2-1; v_gene: TRBV12-5; abundance: NA; CDR3aa: CASGLYSYNEQFF; CDR3nt: TGTGCTAGTGGTTTGTACAGTTACAATGAGCAGTTCTTC
d_gene: NA; j_gene: TRBJ2-4; v_gene: TRBV6-2/TRBV6-3; abundance: NA; CDR3aa: CASSYSWRAGFGNIQYF; CDR3nt: TGTGCCAGCAGTTACTCGTGGCGGGCCGGTTTCGGAAACATTCAGTACTTC
d_gene: TRBD1; j_gene: TRBJ1-2; v_gene: TRBV20-1; abundance: many; CDR3aa: CSARGAGGEANYGYTF; CDR3nt: TGCAGTGCTAGAGGGGCAGGGGGGGAGGCTAACTATGGCTACACCTTC
d_gene: NA; j_gene: TRBJ2-5; v_gene: TRBV2; abundance: once; CDR3aa: CATSDPQGGRETQYF; CDR3nt: TGTGCCACCAGTGATCCCCAAGGGGGGCGAGAGACCCAGTACTTC